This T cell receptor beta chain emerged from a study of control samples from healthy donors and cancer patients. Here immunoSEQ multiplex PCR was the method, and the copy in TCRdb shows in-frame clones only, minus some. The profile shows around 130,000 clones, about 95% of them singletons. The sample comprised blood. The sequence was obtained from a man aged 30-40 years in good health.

This CDR3 is CATGAGGWDTQYF. The DNA of the CDR3 is TGTGCCACCGGTGCGGGGGGATGGGATACGCAGTATTTT. The chain has TRBV6-5 and TRBJ2-3, with 8 bases lining up with TRBD2. Germline trimming cut 10 bases from V and 6 bases from J; bases unmatched to any gene: 9. The CDR3 covers 13 residues. The germline V gene has CDR1 MNHEY and CDR2 SVGAGI.